This T cell receptor (beta chain) is drawn from a study of identifying expanded T cells in peripheral blood. General observations from the study: About 1.2 clones differed between technical replicates, versus approximately 17 and 20 over time. Variance in clone template counts between approximately 2-week samples significantly increased with total template count across all healthy donors.

From germline, CDR1 is SGHTA and CDR2 FQGNSA. Trimming removed 5 bases from V and 0 bases from J, with 10 bases in between. The CDR3 covers 14 residues. For this clone: The target antigen is unknown.

TCRdb's table, derived via immunoSEQ multiplex PCR, lists solely in-frame clones and lacks some. In the table there are 100,000 to 150,000 clones, over 65% of which are singletons. The receptor was isolated from a person aged 18 to 70 in good health. The chain uses TRBV7-2 and TRBJ2-5, with D possibly being TRBD1 (5 bases). Material: blood. The CDR3 nucleotides are TGTGCCAGCAGCGACTCAGGGTACCAAGAGACCCAGTACTTC. Translation: CASSDSGYQETQYF.